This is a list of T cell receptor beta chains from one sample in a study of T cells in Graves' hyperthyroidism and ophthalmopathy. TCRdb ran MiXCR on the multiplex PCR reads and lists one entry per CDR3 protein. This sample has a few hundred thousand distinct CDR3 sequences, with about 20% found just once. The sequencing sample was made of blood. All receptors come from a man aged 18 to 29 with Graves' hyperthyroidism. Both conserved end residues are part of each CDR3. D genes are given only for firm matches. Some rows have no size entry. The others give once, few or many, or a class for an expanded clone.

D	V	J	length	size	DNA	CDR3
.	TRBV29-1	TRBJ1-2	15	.	TGCAGCGTTGAAGTCGCCCAACAGGGTCTCGGCGGCTACACCTTC	CSVEVAQQGLGGYTF
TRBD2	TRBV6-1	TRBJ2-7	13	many	TGTGCCAGCAGGGAGCGGGGGTCCTACGAGCAGTACTTC	CASRERGSYEQYF
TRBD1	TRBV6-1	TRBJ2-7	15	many	TGTGCCAGCAGTGTATTACAGGGGTCCCTCTACGAGCAGTACTTC	CASSVLQGSLYEQYF
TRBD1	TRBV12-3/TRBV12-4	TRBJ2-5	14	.	TGTGCCAGCAGTTTCTCGACAGGGCGAGAGACCCAGTACTTC	CASSFSTGRETQYF
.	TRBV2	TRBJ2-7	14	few	TGTGCCAGCACTCGACGGGCGAGCTCCTACGAGCAGTACTTC	CASTRRASSYEQYF
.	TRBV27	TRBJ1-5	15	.	TGTGCCAGCAGTCGGGGGGCCCTAAGCAGTCAGCCCCAGCATTTT	CASSRGALSSQPQHF
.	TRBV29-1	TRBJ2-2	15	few	TGCAGCGTCTACGGGTCGGGGGGCGGCACCGGGGAGCTGTTTTTT	CSVYGSGGGTGELFF
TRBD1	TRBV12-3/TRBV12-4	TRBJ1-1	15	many	TGTGCCAGCAGTCTAAGAGGGACAGGGAACACTGAAGCTTTCTTT	CASSLRGTGNTEAFF
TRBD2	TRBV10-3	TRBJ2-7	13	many	TGTGCCACGGGACTAGCGGGGATTTACGAGCAGTACTTC	CATGLAGIYEQYF
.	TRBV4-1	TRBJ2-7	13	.	TGCGCCAGCAGCCAAGGATCAGCCTACGAGCAGTACTTC	CASSQGSAYEQYF
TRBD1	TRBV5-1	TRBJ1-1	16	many	TGCGCCAGCAGCTCCGACAGGGGGGCAGTGAACACTGAAGCTTTCTTT	CASSSDRGAVNTEAFF
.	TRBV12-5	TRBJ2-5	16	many	TGTGCTAGTGGTCTGTGGGCGCCCGGATACAAAGAGACCCAGTACTTC	CASGLWAPGYKETQYF
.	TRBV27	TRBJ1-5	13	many	TGTGCCAGCAGTTTTGGGGTCGATCAGCCCCAGCATTTT	CASSFGVDQPQHF
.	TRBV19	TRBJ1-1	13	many	TGTGCCAGTAGGGCCGACACGGACACTGAAGCTTTCTTT	CASRADTDTEAFF
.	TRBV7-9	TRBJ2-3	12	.	TGTGCCAGCAGCTACACGGCAGATACGCAGTATTTT	CASSYTADTQYF
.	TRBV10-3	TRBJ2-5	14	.	TGTGCCATCAGTGAGTTTGACGGACAAGAGACCCAGTACTTC	CAISEFDGQETQYF
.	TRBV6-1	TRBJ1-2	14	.	TGTGCCAGCAGTCGAAGGGACATTAGATATGGCTACACCTTC	CASSRRDIRYGYTF
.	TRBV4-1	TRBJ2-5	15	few	TGCGCCAGCACCCTTCGAGGCGGGGCGGGAGAGACCCAGTACTTC	CASTLRGGAGETQYF
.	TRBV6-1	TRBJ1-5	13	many	TGTGCCAGCAGTGGGACGGGAGAGCAGCCCCAGCATTTT	CASSGTGEQPQHF
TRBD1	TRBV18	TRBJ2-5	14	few	TGTGCCAGCTCACCCCTCGACAGGGTGGAGACCCAGTACTTC	CASSPLDRVETQYF